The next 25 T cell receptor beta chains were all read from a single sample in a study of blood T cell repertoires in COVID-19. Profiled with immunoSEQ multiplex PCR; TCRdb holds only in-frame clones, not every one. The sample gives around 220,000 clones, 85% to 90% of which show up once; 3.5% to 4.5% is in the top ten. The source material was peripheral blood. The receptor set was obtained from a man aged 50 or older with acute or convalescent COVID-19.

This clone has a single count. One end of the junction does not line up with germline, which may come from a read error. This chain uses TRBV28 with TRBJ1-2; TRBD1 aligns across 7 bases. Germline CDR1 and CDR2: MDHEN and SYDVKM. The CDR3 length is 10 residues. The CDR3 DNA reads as TGTGCCAGCAGTCGACAGGGAAGGGACTTC. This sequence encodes CASSRQGRDF.

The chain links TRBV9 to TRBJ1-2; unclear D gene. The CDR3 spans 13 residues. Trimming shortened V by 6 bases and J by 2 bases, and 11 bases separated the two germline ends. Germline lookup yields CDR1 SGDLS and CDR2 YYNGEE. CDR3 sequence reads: CASTRTGNYGYTF. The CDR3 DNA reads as TGTGCCAGCACCAGGACGGGAAACTATGGCTACACCTTC.

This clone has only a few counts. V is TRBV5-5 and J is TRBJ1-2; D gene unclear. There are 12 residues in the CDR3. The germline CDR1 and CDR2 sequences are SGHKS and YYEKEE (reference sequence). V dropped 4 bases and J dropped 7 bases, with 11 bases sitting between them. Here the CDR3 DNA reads TGTGCCAGCAGCCCCACTCGGGGTGGCTACACCTTC. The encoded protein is CASSPTRGGYTF.

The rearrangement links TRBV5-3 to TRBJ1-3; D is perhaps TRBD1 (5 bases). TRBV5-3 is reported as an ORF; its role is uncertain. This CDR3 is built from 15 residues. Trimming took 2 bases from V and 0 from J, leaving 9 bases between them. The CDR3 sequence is CARSFQGHSGNTIYF. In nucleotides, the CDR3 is TGTGCCAGAAGCTTCCAGGGCCACTCTGGAAACACCATATATTTT.

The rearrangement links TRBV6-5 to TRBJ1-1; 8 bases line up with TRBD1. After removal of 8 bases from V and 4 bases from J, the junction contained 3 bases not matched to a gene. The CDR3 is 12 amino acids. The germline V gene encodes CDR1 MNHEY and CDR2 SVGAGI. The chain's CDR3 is CASGDRGTEAFF. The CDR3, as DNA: TGTGCCAGCGGCGACAGGGGCACTGAAGCTTTCTTT.

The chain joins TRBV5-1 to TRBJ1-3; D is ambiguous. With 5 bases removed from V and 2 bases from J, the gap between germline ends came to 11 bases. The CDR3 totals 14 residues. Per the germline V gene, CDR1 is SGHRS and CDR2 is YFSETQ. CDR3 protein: CASRFSEPGNTIYF. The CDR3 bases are TGCGCCAGCAGATTTTCAGAACCTGGAAACACCATATATTTT.

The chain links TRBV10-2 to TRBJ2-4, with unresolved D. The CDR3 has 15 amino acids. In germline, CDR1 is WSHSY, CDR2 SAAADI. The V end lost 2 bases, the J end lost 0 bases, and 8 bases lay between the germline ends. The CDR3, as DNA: TGCGCCAGCAGTGAGGCCCAACTAGCCAAAAACATTCAGTACTTC. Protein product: CASSEAQLAKNIQYF.

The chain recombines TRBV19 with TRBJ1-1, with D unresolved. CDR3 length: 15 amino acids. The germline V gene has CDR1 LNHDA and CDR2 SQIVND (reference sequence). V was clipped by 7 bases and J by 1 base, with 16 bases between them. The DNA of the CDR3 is TGTGCCAGTACCACATTTGGCGGGGAGAACACTGAAGCTTTCTTT. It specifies CASTTFGGENTEAFF.

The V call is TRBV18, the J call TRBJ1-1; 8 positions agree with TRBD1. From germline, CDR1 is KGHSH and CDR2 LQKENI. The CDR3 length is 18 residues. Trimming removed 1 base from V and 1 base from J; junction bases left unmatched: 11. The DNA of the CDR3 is TGTGCCAGCTCACCACGGGGGGCGGCAGGGGGCCCGAACACTGAAGCTTTCTTT. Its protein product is CASSPRGAAGGPNTEAFF.

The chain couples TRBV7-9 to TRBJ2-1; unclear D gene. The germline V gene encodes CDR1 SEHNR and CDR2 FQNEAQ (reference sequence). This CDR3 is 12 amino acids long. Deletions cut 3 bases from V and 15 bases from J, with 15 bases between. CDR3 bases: TGTGCCAGCAGCTTCCCTAGGCCTGAGGCGTTCTTC. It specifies CASSFPRPEAFF.

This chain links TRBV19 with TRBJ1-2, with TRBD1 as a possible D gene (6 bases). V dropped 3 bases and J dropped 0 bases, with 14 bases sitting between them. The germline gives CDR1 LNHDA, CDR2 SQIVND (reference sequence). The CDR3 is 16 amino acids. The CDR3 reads CASSIQGIVANYGYTF. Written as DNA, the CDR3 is TGTGCCAGTAGTATTCAGGGGATTGTCGCTAACTATGGCTACACCTTC.

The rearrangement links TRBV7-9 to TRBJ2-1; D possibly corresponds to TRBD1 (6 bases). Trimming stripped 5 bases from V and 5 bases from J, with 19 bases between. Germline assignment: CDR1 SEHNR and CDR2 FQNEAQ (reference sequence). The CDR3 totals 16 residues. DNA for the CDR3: TGTGCCAGCAGCCTCGTCTCGGGGACACCAAACAATGAGCAGTTCTTC. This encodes CASSLVSGTPNNEQFF.

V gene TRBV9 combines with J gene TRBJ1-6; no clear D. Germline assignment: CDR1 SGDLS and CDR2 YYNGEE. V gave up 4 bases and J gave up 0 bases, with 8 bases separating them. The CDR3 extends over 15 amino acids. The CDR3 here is CASSIRSSYNSPLHF. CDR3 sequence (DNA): TGTGCCAGCAGCATAAGGAGCTCCTATAATTCACCCCTCCACTTT. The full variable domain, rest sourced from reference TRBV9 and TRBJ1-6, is DSGVTQTPKHLITATGQRVTLRCSPRSGDLSVYWYQQSLDQGLQFLIQYYNGEERAKGNILERFSAQQFPDLHSELNLSSLELGDSALYFCASSIRSSYNSPLHFGNGTRLTVT.

CDR3 sequence (DNA): TGTGCCAGCGCCAGGCTGTCCCACTATGGCTACACCTTC. Protein sequence: CASARLSHYGYTF. V and J are TRBV6-5 and TRBJ1-2; D gene unclear. Per germline, CDR1 MNHEY and CDR2 SVGAGI. CDR3 length: 13 residues. Trimming took off 8 bases at V and 3 bases at J, with 13 bases between the two ends.

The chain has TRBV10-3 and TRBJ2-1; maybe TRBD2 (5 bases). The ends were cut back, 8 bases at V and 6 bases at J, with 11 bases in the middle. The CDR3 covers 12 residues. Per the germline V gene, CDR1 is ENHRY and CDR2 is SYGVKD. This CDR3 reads CAIRRNSNEQFF. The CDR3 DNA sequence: TGTGCCATCCGGAGGAACAGCAATGAGCAGTTCTTC.

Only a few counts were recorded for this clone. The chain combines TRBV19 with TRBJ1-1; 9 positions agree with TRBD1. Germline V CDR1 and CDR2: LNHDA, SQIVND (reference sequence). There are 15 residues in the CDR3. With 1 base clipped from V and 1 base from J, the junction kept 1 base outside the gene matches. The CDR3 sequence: CASSIGGQGNTEAFF. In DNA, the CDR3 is TGTGCCAGTAGTATAGGGGGACAGGGGAACACTGAAGCTTTCTTT.

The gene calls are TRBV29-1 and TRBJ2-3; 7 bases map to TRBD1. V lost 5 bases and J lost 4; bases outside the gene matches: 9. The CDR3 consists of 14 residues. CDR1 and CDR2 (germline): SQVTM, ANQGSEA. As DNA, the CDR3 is TGCAGCGTTCTGGGGACAGCACTGTCAGATACGCAGTATTTT. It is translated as CSVLGTALSDTQYF.

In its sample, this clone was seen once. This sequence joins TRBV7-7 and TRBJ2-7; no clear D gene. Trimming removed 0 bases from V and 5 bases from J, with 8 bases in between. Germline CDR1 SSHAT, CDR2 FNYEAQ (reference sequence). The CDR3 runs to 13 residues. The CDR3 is CASSLAESDEQYF. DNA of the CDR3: TGTGCCAGCAGCTTAGCTGAGTCCGACGAGCAGTACTTC.

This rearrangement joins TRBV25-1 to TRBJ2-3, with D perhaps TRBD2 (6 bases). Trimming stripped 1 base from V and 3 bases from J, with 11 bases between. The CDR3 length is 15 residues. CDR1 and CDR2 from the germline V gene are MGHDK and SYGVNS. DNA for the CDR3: TGTGCCAGCAGTGAATTCGGGGGTAGGACAGATACGCAGTATTTT. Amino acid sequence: CASSEFGGRTDTQYF.

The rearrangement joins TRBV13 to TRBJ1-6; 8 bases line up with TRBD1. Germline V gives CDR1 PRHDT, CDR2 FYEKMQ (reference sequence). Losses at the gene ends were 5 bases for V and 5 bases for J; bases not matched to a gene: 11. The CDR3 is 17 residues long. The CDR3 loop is CASSRRSEQGDNSPLHF. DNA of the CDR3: TGTGCCAGCAGCCGACGTTCCGAACAGGGGGATAATTCACCCCTCCACTTT.

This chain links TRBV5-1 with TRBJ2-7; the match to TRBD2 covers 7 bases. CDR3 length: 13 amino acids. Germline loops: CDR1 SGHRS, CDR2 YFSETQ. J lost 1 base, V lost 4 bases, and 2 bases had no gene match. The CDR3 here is CASSTSESYEQYF. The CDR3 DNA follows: TGCGCCAGCAGCACTAGCGAATCCTACGAGCAGTACTTC.

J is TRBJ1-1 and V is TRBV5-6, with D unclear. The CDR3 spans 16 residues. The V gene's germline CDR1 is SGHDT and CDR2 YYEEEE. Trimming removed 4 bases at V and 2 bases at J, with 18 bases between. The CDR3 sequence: CASSEVRYGGNTEAFF. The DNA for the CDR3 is TGTGCCAGCAGCGAGGTCCGATACGGAGGTAACACTGAAGCTTTCTTT.

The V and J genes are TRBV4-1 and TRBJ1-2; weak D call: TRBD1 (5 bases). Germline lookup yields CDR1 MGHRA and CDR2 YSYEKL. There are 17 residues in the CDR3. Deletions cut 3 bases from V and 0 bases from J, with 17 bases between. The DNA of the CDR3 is TGCGCCAGCAGCCACGATGGGGGGTGGGGATCTAACTATGGCTACACCTTC. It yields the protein CASSHDGGWGSNYGYTF.

The CDR3 bases are TGTGCCAGCAACGGGGACAGTTGGATTCAGCCCCAGCATTTT. Its translation: CASNGDSWIQPQHF. V is TRBV2 and J is TRBJ1-5; the match to TRBD1 covers 7 bases. Germline V gene sequence: CDR1 SNHLY, CDR2 FYNNEI. The CDR3 spans 14 residues. V lost 7 bases, J lost 6 bases, and 9 bases stayed unmatched.

In nucleotides, the CDR3 is TGTGCCAGCAGTCCCCGATGGGACAGAGATCAGCCCCAGCATTTT. Residues: CASSPRWDRDQPQHF. The rearrangement joins TRBV7-8 to TRBJ1-5; 7 bases align to TRBD1. Germline CDR1 is SGHVS and CDR2 is FQNEAQ. CDR3 size: 15 residues. V dropped 6 bases and J dropped 5; count of bases not matched to a gene: 10.